This T cell receptor (beta chain) stems from a study of CD8 T cells in Susac syndrome. This clonotype was seen only once. After extraction with the RNeasy kit, roughly 0.5 to 1 ug of the RNA was reverse transcribed using random hexamers. Amplification of TCR beta CDR3 by immunoSEQ multiplex PCR spanned 54 Vbeta and 13 Jbeta. TCRdb reprocessed the immunoSEQ multiplex PCR reads via MiXCR and lists one record per CDR3 protein. The table shows around 80,000 distinct CDR3 sequences, with roughly 91% occurring only once. Sequencing of TCR beta covered CD8+ and CD4+ T cells obtained from blood. Sequenced input: CD8+ T cells from PBMCs. The origin of this receptor is a human donor with multiple sclerosis.

The CDR3 loop reads CASSMTGGDRSYGYTF. CDR3 DNA sequence: TGTGCCAGTAGTATGACAGGGGGGGATCGGTCCTATGGCTACACCTTC. This rearrangement joins TRBV19 to TRBJ1-2; TRBD1 matches at 9 bases. This CDR3 is 16 amino acids long. Unmatched junction bases numbered 9, after V lost 3 bases and J lost 4 bases. CDR1 is LNHDA, CDR2 SQIVND, per germline (reference sequence).